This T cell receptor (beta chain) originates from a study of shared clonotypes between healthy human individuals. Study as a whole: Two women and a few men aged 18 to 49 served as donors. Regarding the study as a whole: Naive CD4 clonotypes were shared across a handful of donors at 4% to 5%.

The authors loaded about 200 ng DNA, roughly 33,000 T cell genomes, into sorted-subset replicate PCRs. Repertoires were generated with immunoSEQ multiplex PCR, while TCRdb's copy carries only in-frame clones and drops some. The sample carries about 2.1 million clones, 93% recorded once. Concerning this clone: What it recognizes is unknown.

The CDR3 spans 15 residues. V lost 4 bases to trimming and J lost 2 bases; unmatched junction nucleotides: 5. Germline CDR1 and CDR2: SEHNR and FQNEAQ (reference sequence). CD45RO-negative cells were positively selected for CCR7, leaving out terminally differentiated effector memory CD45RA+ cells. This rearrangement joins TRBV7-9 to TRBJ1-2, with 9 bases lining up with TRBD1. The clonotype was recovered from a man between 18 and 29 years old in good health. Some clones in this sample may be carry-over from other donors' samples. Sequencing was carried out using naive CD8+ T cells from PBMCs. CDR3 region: CASSSLTGGNYGYTF. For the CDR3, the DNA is TGTGCCAGCAGCTCCCTGACAGGGGGGAACTATGGCTACACCTTC.